This T cell receptor (beta chain) was retrieved from a study of beta chain features in type 1 diabetes. Germline CDR1 reads SGHKS; CDR2 reads YYEKEE (reference sequence). This CDR3 contains 15 residues. V lost 0 bases, J lost 1 base, and 1 base stayed unmatched. As for this clone: Its antigen is not identified. In the same sample, other DNA sequences code for this CDR3.

Findings of the study overall: People with Type 1 diabetes carried modestly yet significantly shorter TCRB CDR3s in all four CD4+ subsets.

Every bit of the isolated RNA underwent reverse transcription, so sequencing read expressed TCRB transcripts. Profiled with immunoSEQ multiplex PCR; TCRdb holds only in-frame clones, not every one. The sample contains hundreds of thousands of clones, 7.5% to 9% of which appear only once. The clonotype originates from a woman younger than 30 in good health. The chain recombines TRBV5-5 with TRBJ2-1; 7 nucleotides line up with TRBD2. Input material: central memory CD4+ T cells from blood. For the CDR3, the DNA is TGTGCCAGCAGCTTGGGCGGGAGTTCCTACAATGAGCAGTTCTTC. Translating gives CASSLGGSSYNEQFF. The full variable domain, in which reference TRBV5-5 and TRBJ2-1 provide the parts outside the CDR3, is DAGVTQSPTHLIKTRGQQVTLRCSPISGHKSVSWYQQVLGQGPQFIFQYYEKEERGRGNFPDRFSARQFPNYSSELNVNALLLGDSALYLCASSLGGSSYNEQFFGPGTRLTVL.